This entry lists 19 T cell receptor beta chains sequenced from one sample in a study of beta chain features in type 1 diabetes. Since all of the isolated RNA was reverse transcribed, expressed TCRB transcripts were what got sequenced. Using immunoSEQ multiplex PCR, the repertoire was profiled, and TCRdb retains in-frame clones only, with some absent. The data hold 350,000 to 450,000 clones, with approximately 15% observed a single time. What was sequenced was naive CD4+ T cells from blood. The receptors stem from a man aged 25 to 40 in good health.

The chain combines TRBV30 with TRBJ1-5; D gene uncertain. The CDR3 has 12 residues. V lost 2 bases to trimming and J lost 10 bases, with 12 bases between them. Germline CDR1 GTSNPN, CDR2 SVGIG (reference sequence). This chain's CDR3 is CAWSPRTGPQHF. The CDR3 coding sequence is TGTGCCTGGAGTCCCAGAACCGGACCCCAGCATTTT.

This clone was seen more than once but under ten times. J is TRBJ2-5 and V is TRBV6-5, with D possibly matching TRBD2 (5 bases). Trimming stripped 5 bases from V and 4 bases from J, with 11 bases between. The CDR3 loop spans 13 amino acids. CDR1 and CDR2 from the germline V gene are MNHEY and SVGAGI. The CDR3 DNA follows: TGTGCCAGCAGTGACGTGGGGAGAGAGACCCAGTACTTC. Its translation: CASSDVGRETQYF.

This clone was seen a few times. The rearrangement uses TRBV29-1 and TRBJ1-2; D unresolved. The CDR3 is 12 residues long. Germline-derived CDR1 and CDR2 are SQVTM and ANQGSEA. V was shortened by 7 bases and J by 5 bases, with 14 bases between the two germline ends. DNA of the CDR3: TGCAGCGCCCAGGAGGGAGGGTATGGCTACACCTTC. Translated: CSAQEGGYGYTF.

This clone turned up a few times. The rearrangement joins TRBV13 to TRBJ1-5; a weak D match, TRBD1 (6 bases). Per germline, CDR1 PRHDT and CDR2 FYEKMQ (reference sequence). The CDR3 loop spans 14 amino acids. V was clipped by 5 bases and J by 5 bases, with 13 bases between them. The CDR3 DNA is TGTGCCAGCAGCGTCAGGGGCGCGGATCAGCCCCAGCATTTT. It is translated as CASSVRGADQPQHF.

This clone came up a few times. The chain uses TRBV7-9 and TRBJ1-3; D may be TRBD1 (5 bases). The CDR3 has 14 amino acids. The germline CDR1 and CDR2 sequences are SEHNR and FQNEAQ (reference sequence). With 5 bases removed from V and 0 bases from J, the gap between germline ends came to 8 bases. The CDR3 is CASSRQNSGNTIYF. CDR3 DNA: TGTGCCAGCAGCCGACAGAACTCTGGAAACACCATATATTTT. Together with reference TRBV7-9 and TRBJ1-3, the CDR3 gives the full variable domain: DTGVSQNPRHKITKRGQNVTFRCDPISEHNRLYWYRQTLGQGPEFLTYFQNEAQLEKSRLLSDRFSAERPKGSFSTLEIQRTEQGDSAMYLCASSRQNSGNTIYFGEGSWLTVV.

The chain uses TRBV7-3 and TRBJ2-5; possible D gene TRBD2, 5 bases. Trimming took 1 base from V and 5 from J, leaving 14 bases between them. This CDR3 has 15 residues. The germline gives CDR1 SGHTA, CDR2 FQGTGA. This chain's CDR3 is CASSLRDTRRETQYF. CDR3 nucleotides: TGTGCCAGCAGCTTAAGGGATACTAGGCGGGAGACCCAGTACTTC.

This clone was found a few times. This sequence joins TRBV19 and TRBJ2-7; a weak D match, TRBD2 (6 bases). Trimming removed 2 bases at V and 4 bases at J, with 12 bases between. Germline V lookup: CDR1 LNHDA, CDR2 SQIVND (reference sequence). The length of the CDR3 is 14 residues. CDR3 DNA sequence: TGTGCCAGTAGTATATCTCGGGAGAGTTACGAGCAGTACGTC. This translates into CASSISRESYEQYV.

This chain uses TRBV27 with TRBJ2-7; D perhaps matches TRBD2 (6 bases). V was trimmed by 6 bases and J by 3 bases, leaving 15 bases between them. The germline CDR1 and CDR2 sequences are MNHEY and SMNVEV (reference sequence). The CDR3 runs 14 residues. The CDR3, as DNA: TGTGCCAGCAGCGACCGGCTCGGGAGCTACGAGCAGTACGTC. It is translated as CASSDRLGSYEQYV.

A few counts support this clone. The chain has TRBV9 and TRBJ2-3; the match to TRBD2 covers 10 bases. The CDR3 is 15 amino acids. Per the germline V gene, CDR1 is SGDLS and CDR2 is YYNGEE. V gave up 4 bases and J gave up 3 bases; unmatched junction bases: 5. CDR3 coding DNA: TGTGCCAGCAGCCCAACTAGCGGGGCTACAGATACGCAGTATTTT. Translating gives CASSPTSGATDTQYF. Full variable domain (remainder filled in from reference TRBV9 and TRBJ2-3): DSGVTQTPKHLITATGQRVTLRCSPRSGDLSVYWYQQSLDQGLQFLIQYYNGEERAKGNILERFSAQQFPDLHSELNLSSLELGDSALYFCASSPTSGATDTQYFGPGTRLTVL.

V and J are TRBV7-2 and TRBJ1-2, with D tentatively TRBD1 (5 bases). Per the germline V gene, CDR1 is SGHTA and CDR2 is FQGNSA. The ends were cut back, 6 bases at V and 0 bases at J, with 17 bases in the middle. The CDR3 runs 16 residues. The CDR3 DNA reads TGTGCCAGCAGATATCACGGGGCAGAGGCTAACTATGGCTACACCTTC. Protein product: CASRYHGAEANYGYTF.

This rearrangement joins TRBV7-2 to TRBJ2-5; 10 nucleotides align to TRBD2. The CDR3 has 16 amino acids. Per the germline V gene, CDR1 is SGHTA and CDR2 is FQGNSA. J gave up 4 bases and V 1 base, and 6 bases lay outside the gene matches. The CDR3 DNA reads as TGTGCCAGCAGCTTAGATCGGACTAGCGGTACAGAGACCCAGTACTTC. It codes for CASSLDRTSGTETQYF.

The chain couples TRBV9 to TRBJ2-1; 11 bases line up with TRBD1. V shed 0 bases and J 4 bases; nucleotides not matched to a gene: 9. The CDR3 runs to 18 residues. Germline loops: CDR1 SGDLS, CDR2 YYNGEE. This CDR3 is CASSVAERTGGAYNEQFF. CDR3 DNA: TGTGCCAGCAGCGTAGCTGAACGGACAGGGGGCGCTTACAATGAGCAGTTCTTC.

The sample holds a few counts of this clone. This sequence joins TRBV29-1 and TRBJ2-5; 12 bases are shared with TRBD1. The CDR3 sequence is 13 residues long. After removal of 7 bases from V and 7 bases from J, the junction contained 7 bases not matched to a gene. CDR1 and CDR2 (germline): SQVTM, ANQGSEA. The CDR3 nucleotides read TGCAGCGCGGGACAGGGGGCTGGTTGGACCCAGTACTTC. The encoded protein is CSAGQGAGWTQYF.

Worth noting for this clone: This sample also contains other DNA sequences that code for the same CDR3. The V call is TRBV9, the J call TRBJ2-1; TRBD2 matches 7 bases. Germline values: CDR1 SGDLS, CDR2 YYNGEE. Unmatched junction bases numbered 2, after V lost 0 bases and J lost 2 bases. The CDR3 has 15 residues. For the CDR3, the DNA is TGTGCCAGCAGCGTAGACGGGGGGACCTACAATGAGCAGTTCTTC. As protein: CASSVDGGTYNEQFF.

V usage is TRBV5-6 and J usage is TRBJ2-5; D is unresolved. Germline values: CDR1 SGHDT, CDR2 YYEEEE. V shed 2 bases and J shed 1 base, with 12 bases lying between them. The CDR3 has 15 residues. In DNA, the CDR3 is TGTGCCAGCAGCTTTATCGTGGCAGGCCAAGAGACCCAGTACTTC. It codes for CASSFIVAGQETQYF.

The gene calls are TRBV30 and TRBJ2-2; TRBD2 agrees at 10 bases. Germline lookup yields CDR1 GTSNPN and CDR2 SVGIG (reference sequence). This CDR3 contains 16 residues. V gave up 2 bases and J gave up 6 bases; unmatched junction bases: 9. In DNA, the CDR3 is TGTGCCTGGAGTCCGTTAGCGGGAGGACGGGCCGGGGAGCTGTTTTTT. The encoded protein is CAWSPLAGGRAGELFF.

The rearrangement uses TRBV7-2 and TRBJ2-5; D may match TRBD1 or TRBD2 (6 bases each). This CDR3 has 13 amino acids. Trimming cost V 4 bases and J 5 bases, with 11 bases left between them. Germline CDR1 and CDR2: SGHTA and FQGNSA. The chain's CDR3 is CASSSTRGETQYF. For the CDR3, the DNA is TGTGCCAGCAGCTCGACTAGGGGGGAGACCCAGTACTTC.

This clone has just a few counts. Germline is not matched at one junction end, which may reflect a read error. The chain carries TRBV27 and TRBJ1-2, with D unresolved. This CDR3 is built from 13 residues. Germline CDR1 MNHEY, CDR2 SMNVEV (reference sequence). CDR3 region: CSSSLSSEYGYTF. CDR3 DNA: TGTTCCAGCAGTTTGTCGAGCGAGTATGGCTACACCTTC.

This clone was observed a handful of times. The CDR3 region is CASSLLGLAGSYNEQFF. CDR3 nucleotide sequence: TGTGCCAGCAGCCTCCTAGGACTAGCGGGGTCCTACAATGAGCAGTTCTTC. The J gene is TRBJ2-1, the V gene TRBV7-9; TRBD2 aligns across 12 bases. From germline, CDR1 is SEHNR and CDR2 FQNEAQ (reference sequence). J was trimmed by 1 base and V by 5 bases; bases with no gene match: 6. The CDR3 loop spans 17 amino acids.